This TCR beta chain came from a study of blood T cell repertoires in COVID-19. The germline gives CDR1 KGHSH, CDR2 LQKENI. The V gene lost 3 bases and the J gene lost 3 bases, with 15 bases spanning the gap. This CDR3 is 16 amino acids long. Sequenced by immunoSEQ multiplex PCR; TCRdb stores in-frame clones only, minus some. Of 130,000 to 150,000 clones listed, approximately 84% are singletons. The sequence came from a human donor with acute or convalescent COVID-19. The donor label of this sample is uncertain. The rearrangement joins TRBV18 to TRBJ1-3, with a possible D match to TRBD1 (6 bases). Sequenced: peripheral blood. CDR3 protein: CASSPQETGIGNTIYF. The CDR3 DNA reads TGTGCCAGCTCACCGCAAGAAACAGGGATTGGAAACACCATATATTTT. The variable domain in full, completed from reference TRBV18 and TRBJ1-3, reads NAGVMQNPRHLVRRRGQEARLRCSPMKGHSHVYWYRQLPEEGLKFMVYLQKENIIDESGMPKERFSAEFPKEGPSILRIQQVVRGDSAAYFCASSPQETGIGNTIYFGEGSWLTVV.